One sample yielded the 11 T cell receptor beta chains listed below, sequenced in a study of healthy donors' naive CD4 and CD8 T cells. Each TCR library used 500 ng of total RNA and a linear amplification protocol. One entry per CDR3 protein, called by TCRdb with MiXCR from the reads. Of about 180,000 distinct CDR3 sequences listed, 65% to 80% are singletons. The sequencing input was naive CD4+ and CD8+ T cells sorted from blood, pooled from several donors. The receptor set was obtained from a pool of human donors in good health; the sample pools cells from several healthy donors.

The chain carries TRBV19 and TRBJ1-1, with a weak D call TRBD1 (5 bases). This CDR3 has 13 amino acids. The germline CDR1 and CDR2 sequences are LNHDA and SQIVND (reference sequence). V was shortened by 5 bases and J by 2 bases, with 9 bases between the two germline ends. The CDR3 sequence is CASSSQGNTEAFF. The CDR3 nucleotides are TGTGCCAGTAGTTCTCAGGGAAACACTGAAGCTTTCTTT.

The V call is TRBV6-5, the J call TRBJ1-3; 8 bases are shared with TRBD1. V lost 2 bases, J lost 3 bases, and 3 bases stayed unmatched. CDR3 length equals 15 residues. Germline V gene lookup returns CDR1 MNHEY and CDR2 SVGAGI. The CDR3 protein is CASSYQGASGNTIYF. CDR3 DNA sequence: TGTGCCAGCAGTTACCAGGGGGCTAGTGGAAACACCATATATTTT.

There are a few counts of this clonotype. This chain links TRBV29-1 with TRBJ2-2; possibly TRBD1 for D (5 bases). CDR3 size: 14 residues. Germline V gene sequence: CDR1 SQVTM, CDR2 ANQGSEA. Deletions cut 4 bases from V and 3 bases from J, with 12 bases between. The CDR3 protein is CSVGGQGYTGELFF. The CDR3 DNA sequence: TGCAGCGTTGGGGGTCAGGGCTACACCGGGGAGCTGTTTTTT.

The V and J genes are TRBV11-2 and TRBJ2-3, with TRBD2 matching 8 bases. Germline CDR1 is SGHAT and CDR2 is FQNNGV. J gave up 5 bases and V 5 bases, and 3 bases lay outside the gene matches. This CDR3 region has 13 residues. The CDR3 DNA reads TGTGCCAGCAGCCTCGGGAGGGTAGATACGCAGTATTTT. Translated: CASSLGRVDTQYF.

The chain has TRBV6-9 and TRBJ2-1; 10 positions agree with TRBD2. The junction had 10 bases not matched to a gene; V was cut back by 8 bases and J by 3 bases. From germline, CDR1 is MNHGY and CDR2 SVAAGI. The CDR3 is made up of 16 amino acids. DNA for the CDR3: TGTGCCAGCTTACCCCTAGCGGGGGATAACTACAATGAGCAGTTCTTC. It encodes CASLPLAGDNYNEQFF.

The chain employs TRBV15 and TRBJ1-5; D unclear. The V and J ends lost 1 base and 3 bases respectively, with 16 bases between them. This CDR3 has 17 amino acids. The germline V gene encodes CDR1 LNHNV and CDR2 YYDKDF (reference sequence). The CDR3 is CATSRAPRGKSNQPQHF. CDR3 DNA sequence: TGTGCCACCAGCAGAGCCCCTAGAGGCAAGTCCAATCAGCCCCAGCATTTT.

This chain uses TRBV29-1 with TRBJ2-4, with D perhaps matching TRBD1 (5 bases). Per germline, CDR1 SQVTM and CDR2 ANQGSEA. The ends were cut back, 4 bases at V and 0 bases at J, with 10 bases in the middle. The CDR3 totals 14 residues. CDR3 sequence: CSVARAGAKNIQYF. Here the CDR3 DNA reads TGCAGCGTTGCCAGGGCCGGAGCCAAAAACATTCAGTACTTC.

The rearrangement uses TRBV19 and TRBJ2-1; D not certain. This CDR3 spans 10 amino acids. Per the germline V gene, CDR1 is LNHDA and CDR2 is SQIVND (reference sequence). Trimming removed 10 bases at V and 3 bases at J, with 4 bases between. DNA of the CDR3: TGTGCCACCTTCTACAATGAGCAGTTCTTC. Translated, it gives CATFYNEQFF.

The chain uses TRBV6-1 and TRBJ2-3; D gene unclear. The germline CDR1 and CDR2 sequences are MNHNS and SASEGT. Trimming stripped 7 bases from V and 6 bases from J, with 8 bases between. The CDR3 spans 11 residues. CDR3 sequence: CASNVQDTQYF. DNA for the CDR3: TGTGCCAGCAACGTCCAGGATACGCAGTATTTT.

The rearrangement uses TRBV6-6 and TRBJ1-2, with D perhaps matching TRBD1 (6 bases). V was clipped by 1 base and J by 2 bases, with 11 bases between them. This CDR3 comprises 15 residues. The germline CDR1 and CDR2 sequences are MNHNY and SVGAGI (reference sequence). As DNA, the CDR3 is TGTGCCAGCAGTTACTTGGGGGCTGGGAACTATGGCTACACCTTC. Its protein product is CASSYLGAGNYGYTF.

The J gene is TRBJ1-5, the V gene TRBV29-1; 7 bases align to TRBD1. CDR1 SQVTM and CDR2 ANQGSEA come from the germline V gene. The CDR3 loop spans 13 amino acids. V lost 6 bases and J lost 3; bases outside the gene matches: 5. The DNA of the CDR3 is TGCAGCGTAAGGGACAGCCTCAATCAGCCCCAGCATTTT. Its protein is CSVRDSLNQPQHF. Together with reference TRBV29-1 and TRBJ1-5, the CDR3 gives the full variable domain: SAVISQKPSRDICQRGTSLTIQCQVDSQVTMMFWYRQQPGQSLTLIATANQGSEATYESGFVIDKFPISRPNLTFSTLTVSNMSPEDSSIYLCSVRDSLNQPQHFGDGTRLSIL.